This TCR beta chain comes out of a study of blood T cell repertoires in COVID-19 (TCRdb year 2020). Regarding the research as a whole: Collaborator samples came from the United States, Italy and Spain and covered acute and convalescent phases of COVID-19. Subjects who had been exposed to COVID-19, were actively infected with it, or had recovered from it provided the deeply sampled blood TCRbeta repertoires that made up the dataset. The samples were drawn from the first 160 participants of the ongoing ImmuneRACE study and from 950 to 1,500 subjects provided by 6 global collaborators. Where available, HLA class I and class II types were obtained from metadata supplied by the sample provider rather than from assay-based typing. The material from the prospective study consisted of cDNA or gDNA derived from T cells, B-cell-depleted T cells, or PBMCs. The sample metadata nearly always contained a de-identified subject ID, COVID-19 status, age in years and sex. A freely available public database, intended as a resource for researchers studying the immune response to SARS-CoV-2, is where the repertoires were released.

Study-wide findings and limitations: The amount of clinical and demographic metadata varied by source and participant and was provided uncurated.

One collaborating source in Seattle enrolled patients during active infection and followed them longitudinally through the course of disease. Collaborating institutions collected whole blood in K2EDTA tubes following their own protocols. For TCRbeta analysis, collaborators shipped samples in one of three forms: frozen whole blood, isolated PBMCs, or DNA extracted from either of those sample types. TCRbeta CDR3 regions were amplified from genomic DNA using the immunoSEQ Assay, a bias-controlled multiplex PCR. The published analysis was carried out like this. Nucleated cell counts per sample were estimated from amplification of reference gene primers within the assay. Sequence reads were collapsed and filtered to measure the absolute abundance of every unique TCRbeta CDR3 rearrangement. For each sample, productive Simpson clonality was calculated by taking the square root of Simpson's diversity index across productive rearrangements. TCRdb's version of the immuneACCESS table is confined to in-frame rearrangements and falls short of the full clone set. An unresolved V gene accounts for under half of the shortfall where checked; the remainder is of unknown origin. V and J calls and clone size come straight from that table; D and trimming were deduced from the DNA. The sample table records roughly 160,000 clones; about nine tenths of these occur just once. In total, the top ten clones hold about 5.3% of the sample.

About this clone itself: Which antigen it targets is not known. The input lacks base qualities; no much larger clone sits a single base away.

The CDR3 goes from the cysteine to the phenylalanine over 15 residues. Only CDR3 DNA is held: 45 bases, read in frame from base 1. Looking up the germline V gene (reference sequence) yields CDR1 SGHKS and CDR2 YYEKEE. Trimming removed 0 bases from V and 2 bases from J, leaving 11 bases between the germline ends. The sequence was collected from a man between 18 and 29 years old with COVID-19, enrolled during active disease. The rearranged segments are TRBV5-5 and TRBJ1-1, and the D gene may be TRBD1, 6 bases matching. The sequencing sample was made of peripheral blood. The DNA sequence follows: TGTGCCAGCAGCTTGGACTGGACAGACAACACTGAAGCTTTCTTT. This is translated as CASSLDWTDNTEAFF.